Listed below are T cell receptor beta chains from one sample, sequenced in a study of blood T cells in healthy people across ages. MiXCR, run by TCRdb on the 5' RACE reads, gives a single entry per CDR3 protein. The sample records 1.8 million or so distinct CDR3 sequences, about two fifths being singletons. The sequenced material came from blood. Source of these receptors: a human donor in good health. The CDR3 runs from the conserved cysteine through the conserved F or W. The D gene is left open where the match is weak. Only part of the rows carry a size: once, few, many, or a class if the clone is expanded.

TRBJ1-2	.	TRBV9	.	CASSVGDGAYYGYTF	TGTGCCAGCAGCGTAGGGGACGGAGCTTACTATGGCTACACCTTC
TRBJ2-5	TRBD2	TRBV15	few	CATSRDLGMGAGLYQETQYF	TGTGCCACCAGCAGGGACCTAGGGATGGGAGCGGGGTTGTACCAAGAGACCCAGTACTTC
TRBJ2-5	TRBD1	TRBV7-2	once	CASSHSPDRGRETQYF	TGTGCCAGCAGCCATTCCCCGGACAGGGGGCGGGAGACCCAGTACTTC
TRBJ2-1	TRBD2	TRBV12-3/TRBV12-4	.	CASSLGLAVHDEQFF	TGTGCCAGCAGTTTAGGACTAGCGGTACATGATGAGCAGTTCTTC
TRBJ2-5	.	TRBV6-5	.	CASSRNVGDLKTQYF	TGTGCCAGCAGCAGGAACGTAGGGGATCTGAAGACCCAGTACTTC
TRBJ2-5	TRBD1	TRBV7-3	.	CASGHRQGAEETQYF	TGTGCCAGCGGCCATAGACAGGGGGCCGAAGAGACCCAGTACTTC
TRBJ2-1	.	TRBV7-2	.	CASGLDGTRYNEQFF	TGTGCCAGCGGCTTAGACGGTACCCGTTACAATGAGCAGTTCTTC
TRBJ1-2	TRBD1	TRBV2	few	CASSVDRAAHGYTF	TGTGCCAGCAGTGTTGACAGGGCGGCTCATGGCTACACCTTC
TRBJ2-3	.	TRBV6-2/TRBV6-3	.	CASSYARTTQYF	TGTGCCAGCAGTTACGCCAGGACTACGCAGTATTTT
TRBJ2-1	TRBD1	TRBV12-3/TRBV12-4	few	CASRAGGQGQMGEQFF	TGTGCCAGCAGGGCCGGGGGACAGGGGCAGATGGGTGAGCAGTTCTTC
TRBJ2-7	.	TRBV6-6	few	CASSYPTSGSYEQYF	TGTGCCAGCAGTTACCCCACTAGTGGGTCCTACGAGCAGTACTTC
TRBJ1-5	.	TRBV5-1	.	CASSLRGGGETYSNQPQHF	TGCGCCAGCAGCTTACGAGGTGGAGGGGAGACCTATAGCAATCAGCCCCAGCATTTT
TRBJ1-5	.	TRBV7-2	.	CASSLEGFRHQPQHF	TGTGCCAGCAGCTTGGAAGGGTTTCGGCATCAGCCCCAGCATTTT
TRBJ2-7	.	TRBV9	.	CARSTSTLGYEQYF	TGTGCCCGCAGCACAAGCACTCTAGGTTACGAGCAGTACTTC
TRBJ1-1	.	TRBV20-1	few	CSALSGRTNTEAFF	TGCAGTGCTCTTTCGGGACGGACGAACACTGAAGCTTTCTTT
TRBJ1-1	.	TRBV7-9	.	CASSKQLNTEAFF	TGTGCCAGCAGTAAACAGCTGAACACTGAAGCTTTCTTT
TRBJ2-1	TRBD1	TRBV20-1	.	CSASAGTGVDEQFF	TGCAGTGCATCCGCCGGGACAGGGGTGGATGAGCAGTTCTTC
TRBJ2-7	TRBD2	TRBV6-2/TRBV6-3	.	CASSYQAGLTYEQYF	TGTGCCAGCAGTTACCAAGCGGGGTTAACGTACGAGCAGTACTTC
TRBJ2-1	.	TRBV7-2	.	CASSLEAAVTNEQFF	TGTGCCAGCAGCTTAGAAGCCGCGGTGACCAATGAGCAGTTCTTC
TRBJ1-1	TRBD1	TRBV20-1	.	CSARQGVGTEAFF	TGCAGTGCTAGACAGGGGGTTGGTACTGAAGCTTTCTTT
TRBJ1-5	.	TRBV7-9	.	CASSLERSGRSLGNQPQHF	TGTGCCAGCAGCTTAGAGCGGTCAGGGAGGTCTCTAGGCAATCAGCCCCAGCATTTT
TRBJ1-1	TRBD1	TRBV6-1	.	CASSAQPTGLAFGAFF	TGTGCCAGCAGTGCACAACCGACAGGGTTGGCGTTTGGAGCTTTCTTT
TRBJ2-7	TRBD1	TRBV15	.	CATSRDLRTGSYEQYF	TGTGCCACCAGCAGAGATTTGCGGACAGGGTCCTACGAGCAGTACTTC
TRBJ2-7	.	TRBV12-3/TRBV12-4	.	CASELVPEQYF	TGTGCCAGTGAACTAGTTCCCGAGCAGTACTTC
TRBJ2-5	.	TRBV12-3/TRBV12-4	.	CASSWTKQETQYF	TGTGCCAGCAGTTGGACTAAGCAAGAGACCCAGTACTTC
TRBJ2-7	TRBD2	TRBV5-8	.	CASRKAGGTYEQYF	TGTGCCAGCAGAAAAGCGGGGGGAACCTACGAGCAGTACTTC
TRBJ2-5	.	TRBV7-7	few	CASSSTRGTQETQYF	TGTGCCAGCAGCTCGACGCGGGGTACACAAGAGACCCAGTACTTC
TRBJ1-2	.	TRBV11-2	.	CASSALRNRRGIDGYTF	TGTGCCAGCAGCGCCCTCAGGAACCGGAGGGGTATTGATGGCTACACCTTC
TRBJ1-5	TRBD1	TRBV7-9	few	CASSLERSTGIQPQHF	TGTGCCAGCAGCTTAGAAAGATCGACAGGGATTCAGCCCCAGCATTTT
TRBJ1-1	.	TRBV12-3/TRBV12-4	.	CASSLYGGATGLTEAFF	TGTGCCAGCAGTTTATATGGGGGGGCCACGGGCCTCACTGAAGCTTTCTTT
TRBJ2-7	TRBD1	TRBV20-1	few	CSARSRTGTNEQYF	TGCAGTGCTAGATCGCGGACAGGGACCAACGAGCAGTACTTC
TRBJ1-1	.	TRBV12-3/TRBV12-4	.	CASTRLNWGTEAFF	TGTGCCAGCACCAGACTCAACTGGGGCACTGAAGCTTTCTTT
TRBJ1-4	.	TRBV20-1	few	CSARDRISGKLFF	TGCAGTGCTAGAGACAGGATAAGCGGAAAACTGTTTTTT
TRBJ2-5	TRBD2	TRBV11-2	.	CASTLLGGVYETQYF	TGTGCCAGCACCTTGTTGGGGGGGGTTTACGAGACCCAGTACTTC
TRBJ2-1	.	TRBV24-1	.	CATSDLSGDEQFF	TGTGCCACCAGTGATCTCTCAGGGGATGAGCAGTTCTTC
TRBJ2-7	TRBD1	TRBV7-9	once	CASSSTTGGPIIEQYF	TGTGCCAGCAGCTCAACGACAGGGGGCCCCATAATCGAGCAGTACTTC
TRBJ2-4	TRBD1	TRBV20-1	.	CSASPDRGQNIQYF	TGCAGTGCTAGTCCAGACAGGGGGCAGAACATTCAGTACTTC
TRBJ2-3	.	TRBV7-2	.	CASSLLAPGGAADTQYF	TGTGCCAGCAGCTTGCTAGCGCCAGGAGGGGCCGCAGACACGCAGTATTTT
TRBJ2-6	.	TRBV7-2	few	CASSLGGLHSGANVLTF	TGTGCCAGCAGCTTAGGTGGACTTCACTCTGGGGCCAACGTCCTGACTTTC
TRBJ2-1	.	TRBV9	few	CASSVTWTVYNEQFF	TGTGCCAGCAGCGTGACGTGGACAGTTTACAATGAGCAGTTCTTC
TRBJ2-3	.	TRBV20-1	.	CSASFLLPTKSTDTQYF	TGCAGTGCTAGTTTTCTCCTACCCACCAAAAGCACAGATACGCAGTATTTT
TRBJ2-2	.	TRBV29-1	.	CSVEGVANTGELFF	TGCAGCGTTGAGGGGGTCGCGAACACCGGGGAGCTGTTTTTT
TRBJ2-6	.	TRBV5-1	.	CASSKGTIFSGANVPTF	TGCGCCAGCAGCAAGGGGACAATATTCTCTGGGGCCAACGTCCCGACTTTC
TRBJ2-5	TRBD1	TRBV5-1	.	CASSLGRGLQETQYF	TGCGCCAGCAGCTTGGGCAGGGGGCTCCAAGAGACCCAGTACTTC
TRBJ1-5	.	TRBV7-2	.	CASSSAPGNNNQPQHF	TGTGCCAGCAGCTCGGCCCCAGGGAATAATAATCAGCCCCAGCATTTT
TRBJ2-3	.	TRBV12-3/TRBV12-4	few	CASSFIPGLSPDTQYF	TGTGCCAGCAGTTTCATACCGGGACTCTCCCCAGATACGCAGTATTTT
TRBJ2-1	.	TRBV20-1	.	CSARRVQGNEQFF	TGCAGTGCTAGGAGGGTCCAGGGCAATGAGCAGTTCTTC